The 4 T cell receptor beta chains below were found in one sample sequenced in a study of T cell changes during pregnancy in multiple sclerosis. The repertoire was sequenced with immunoSEQ multiplex PCR; TCRdb's copy has only in-frame clones and lacks some. The repertoire holds around 40,000 clones, around 91% seen once, with approximately 6.1% in the top ten. The specimen was CD8+ T cells from peripheral blood mononuclear cells, collected in the second trimester of pregnancy. These receptors all come from a female donor with multiple sclerosis, enrolled in a pregnancy study.

The genes are TRBV4-1 and TRBJ2-7, with TRBD2 matching 7 bases. Germline CDR1 is MGHRA and CDR2 is YSYEKL. The V and J ends lost 0 bases and 3 bases, in that order; junction bases with no gene match: 8. The CDR3 consists of 16 residues. This CDR3 is CASSQEASGGYYEQYF. The CDR3 nucleotides read TGCGCCAGCAGCCAAGAAGCTAGCGGCGGGTACTACGAGCAGTACTTC.

This CDR3 is CASRGGRDEQFF. The CDR3, as DNA: TGTGCCAGCAGGGGGGGTCGGGATGAGCAGTTCTTC. J is TRBJ2-1 and V is TRBV2; tentative D call: TRBD2 (6 bases). CDR1 is SNHLY, CDR2 FYNNEI, per germline. The CDR3 runs to 12 residues. Trimming took off 6 bases at V and 8 bases at J, with 11 bases between the two ends. The full variable domain, in which reference TRBV2 and TRBJ2-1 provide the parts outside the CDR3, is EPEVTQTPSHQVTQMGQEVILRCVPISNHLYFYWYRQILGQKVEFLVSFYNNEISEKSEIFDDQFSVERPDGSNFTLKIRSTKLEDSAMYFCASRGGRDEQFFGPGTRLTVL.

This chain uses TRBV4-3 with TRBJ2-3, with 8 bases lining up with TRBD2. From germline, CDR1 is LGHNA and CDR2 YSLEER. With 2 bases clipped from V and 2 bases from J, the junction kept 9 bases outside the gene matches. The CDR3 runs to 17 residues. CDR3 nucleotides: TGCGCCAGCAGCCAAACTGGGGTAGCGGGGAACACAGATACGCAGTATTTT. Translating it yields CASSQTGVAGNTDTQYF.

The J gene is TRBJ1-6, the V gene TRBV12-5; 8 bases are a match to TRBD1. The ends lost 5 bases at V and 6 bases at J; junction bases unmatched: 3. CDR1 LGHNT and CDR2 FRNRAP come from the germline V gene. The CDR3 is 14 amino acids. The CDR3 DNA reads TGTGCTAGTGGTACCGGACAGGGTAATTCACCCCTCCACTTT. Translation gives CASGTGQGNSPLHF.